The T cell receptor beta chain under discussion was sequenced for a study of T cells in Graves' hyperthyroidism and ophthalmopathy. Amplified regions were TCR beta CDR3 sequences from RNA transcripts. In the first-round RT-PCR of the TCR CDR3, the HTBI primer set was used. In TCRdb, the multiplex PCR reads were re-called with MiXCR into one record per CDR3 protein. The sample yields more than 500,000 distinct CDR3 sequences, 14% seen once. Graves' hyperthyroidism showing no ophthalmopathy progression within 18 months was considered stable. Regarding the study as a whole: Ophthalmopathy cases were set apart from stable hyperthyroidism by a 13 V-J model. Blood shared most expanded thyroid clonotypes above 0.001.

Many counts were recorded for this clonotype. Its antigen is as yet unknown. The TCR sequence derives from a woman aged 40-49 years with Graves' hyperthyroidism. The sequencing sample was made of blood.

The DNA of the CDR3 is TGTGCCAGCAGCTTAGCTTTAGGGGCCTACGAGCAGTACTTC. Encoded protein: CASSLALGAYEQYF. The chain employs TRBV7-6 and TRBJ2-7; TRBD1 might be the D (5 bases). This CDR3 comprises 14 residues. V was pared by 0 bases and J by 2 bases, with 8 bases between. Germline V gives CDR1 SGHVS, CDR2 FNYEAQ.